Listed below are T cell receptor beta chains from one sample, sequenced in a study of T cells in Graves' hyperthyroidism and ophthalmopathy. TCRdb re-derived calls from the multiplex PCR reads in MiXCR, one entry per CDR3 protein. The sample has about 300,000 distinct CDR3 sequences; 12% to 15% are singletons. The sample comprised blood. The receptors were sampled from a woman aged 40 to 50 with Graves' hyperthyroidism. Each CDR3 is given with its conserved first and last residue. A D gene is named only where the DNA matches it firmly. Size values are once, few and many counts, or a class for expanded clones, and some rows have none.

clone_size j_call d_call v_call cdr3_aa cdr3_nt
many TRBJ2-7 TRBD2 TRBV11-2 CASTLAGGTYEQYF TGTGCCAGCACATTAGCGGGAGGCACCTACGAGCAGTACTTC
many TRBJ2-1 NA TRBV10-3 CAISESNSGTEQFF TGTGCCATCAGTGAGTCGAATTCCGGGACGGAGCAGTTCTTC
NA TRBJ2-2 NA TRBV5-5 CASSLRRAYTGELFF TGTGCCAGCAGCTTGAGGAGGGCGTACACCGGGGAGCTGTTTTTT
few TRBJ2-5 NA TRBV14 CASSPRLTQETQYF TGTGCCAGCAGCCCACGACTAACTCAAGAGACCCAGTACTTC
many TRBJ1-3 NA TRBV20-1 CSATLGPISGNTIYF TGCAGTGCAACCTTGGGACCGATCTCTGGAAACACCATATATTTT
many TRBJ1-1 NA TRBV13 CASSATPPVGAEAFF TGTGCCAGCAGCGCCACTCCCCCGGTTGGCGCTGAAGCTTTCTTT
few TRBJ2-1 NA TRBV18 CASSPLQGTNEQFF TGTGCCAGCTCACCCCTACAAGGTACCAATGAGCAGTTCTTC
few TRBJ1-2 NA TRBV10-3 CAISESSRGGGYTF TGTGCCATCAGTGAGTCGAGCAGGGGAGGTGGCTACACCTTC
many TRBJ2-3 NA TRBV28 CASSLRGIFTDTQYF TGTGCCAGCAGTTTGAGGGGGATTTTCACAGATACGCAGTATTTT
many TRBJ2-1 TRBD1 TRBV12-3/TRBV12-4 CASIQRQGESYNEQFF TGTGCCAGCATTCAACGACAGGGGGAATCCTACAATGAGCAGTTCTTC
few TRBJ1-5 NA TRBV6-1 CASSVVNSYSNQPQHF TGTGCCAGCAGTGTAGTTAACAGTTATAGCAATCAGCCCCAGCATTTT
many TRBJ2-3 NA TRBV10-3 CAISGGQGTQYF TGTGCCATCAGTGGAGGGCAGGGAACGCAGTATTTT
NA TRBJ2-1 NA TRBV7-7 CASSKEPGLPEDEQFF TGTGCTAGCAGCAAAGAACCGGGACTCCCGGAGGATGAGCAGTTCTTC
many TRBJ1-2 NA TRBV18 CASSPEPSNYGYTF TGTGCCAGCTCACCGGAACCATCTAACTATGGCTACACCTTC
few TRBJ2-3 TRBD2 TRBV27 CASSSDSGRAFSTDTQYF TGTGCCAGCAGTTCAGATAGCGGGAGGGCTTTTAGCACAGATACGCAGTATTTT
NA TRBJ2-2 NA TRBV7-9 CASSLSSVPTGELFF TGTGCCAGCAGCCTCTCTAGCGTGCCCACCGGGGAGCTGTTTTTT
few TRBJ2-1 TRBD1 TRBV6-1 CASSPGQGSTDEQFF TGTGCCAGCAGTCCCGGACAGGGGAGTACCGATGAGCAGTTCTTC
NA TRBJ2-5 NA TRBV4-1 CANSRGQYQETQYF TGCGCCAACAGCCGAGGACAGTACCAAGAGACCCAGTACTTC
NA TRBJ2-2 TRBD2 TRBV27 CASLAGVTGELFF TGTGCCAGCCTGGCGGGAGTTACCGGGGAGCTGTTTTTT
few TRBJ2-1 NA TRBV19 CASSIPRQEPYNEQFF TGTGCCAGTAGTATTCCCCGACAGGAGCCCTACAATGAGCAGTTCTTC
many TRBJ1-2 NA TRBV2 CASSGVAGYGYTF TGTGCCAGCAGTGGGGTGGCAGGATATGGCTACACCTTC
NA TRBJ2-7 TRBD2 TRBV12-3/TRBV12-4 CASSGLAYEQYF TGTGCCAGCAGTGGACTAGCCTACGAGCAGTACTTC
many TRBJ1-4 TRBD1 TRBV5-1 CASSLAGGDEKLFF TGCGCCAGCAGCTTGGCAGGGGGGGATGAAAAACTGTTTTTT
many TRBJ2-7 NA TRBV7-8 CASRGRGSGYEQYF TGTGCCAGCAGGGGGAGGGGGAGCGGGTACGAGCAGTACTTC
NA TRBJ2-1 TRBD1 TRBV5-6 CASSRISGGPTNEQFF TGTGCCAGCAGCAGGATTTCAGGGGGCCCGACCAATGAGCAGTTCTTC
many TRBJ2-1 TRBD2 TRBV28 CASSLPLAGYNEQFF TGTGCCAGCAGTTTACCCCTAGCGGGCTACAATGAGCAGTTCTTC
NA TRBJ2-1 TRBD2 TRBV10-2 CASRDSGGYEQFF TGCGCCAGCCGCGACTCGGGAGGCTATGAGCAGTTCTTC
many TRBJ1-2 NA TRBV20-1 CSASRNGYTF TGCAGTGCTAGTAGGAATGGCTACACCTTC
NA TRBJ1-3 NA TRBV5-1 CASSPDSSGNTTYF TGCGCCAGCAGCCCCGACTCGTCTGGAAACACCACATATTTT
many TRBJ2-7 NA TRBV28 CASSFDVYEQYF TGTGCCAGCAGTTTTGATGTCTACGAGCAGTACTTC
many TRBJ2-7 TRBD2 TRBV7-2 CASSLFPGGGDEQYF TGTGCCAGCAGCTTATTTCCGGGAGGAGGCGACGAGCAGTACTTC
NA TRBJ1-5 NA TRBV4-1 CASTRTTIEFQPQHF TGCGCCAGCACCCGTACTACCATTGAGTTTCAGCCCCAGCATTTT